Presented here are 25 T cell receptor beta chains from one specimen sequenced in a study of T cell responses to AZD1222 COVID-19 vaccine. Some clones are missing from TCRdb's copy, which holds only in-frame ones; the method was immunoSEQ multiplex PCR. Of 150,000 to 200,000 clones listed, 85% to 90% are singletons. The material sequenced was peripheral blood, taken on day 0 of AZD1222 vaccination. Every receptor here comes from an adult in good health.

The sample holds a few counts of this clone. V usage is TRBV30 and J usage is TRBJ1-3; D uncertain. V dropped 3 bases and J dropped 4 bases, with 10 bases sitting between them. Germline V gene sequence: CDR1 GTSNPN, CDR2 SVGIG (reference sequence). The CDR3 totals 13 residues. This CDR3 is CAWSPASGNTIYF. As DNA, the CDR3 is TGTGCCTGGAGCCCGGCCTCCGGAAACACCATATATTTT. Variable domain in full (rest from reference TRBV30 and TRBJ1-3): SQTIHQWPATLVQPVGSPLSLECTVEGTSNPNLYWYRQAAGRGLQLLFYSVGIGQISSEVPQNLSASRPQDRQFILSSKKLLLSDSGFYLCAWSPASGNTIYFGEGSWLTVV.

The V and J genes are TRBV3-1 (or the pseudogene TRBV3-2) and TRBJ2-7; D is ambiguous. This CDR3 has 15 amino acids. Germline V CDR1 and CDR2: LGHDT, YNNKEL (reference sequence). V shed 11 bases and J shed 0 bases, with 20 bases lying between them. The CDR3 is CAVASRFGNSYEQYF. The CDR3 DNA reads TGTGCCGTCGCAAGCCGTTTTGGGAACTCCTACGAGCAGTACTTC.

The genes are TRBV2 and TRBJ2-6; 7 positions match TRBD1. V lost 7 bases and J lost 0; bases outside the gene matches: 15. From germline, CDR1 is SNHLY and CDR2 FYNNEI. This CDR3 region has 19 residues. CDR3 region: CASKPYQGESSSGANVLTF. The CDR3 DNA reads as TGTGCCAGCAAACCCTACCAGGGGGAGAGCAGCTCTGGGGCCAACGTCCTGACTTTC.

This clone was seen a few times. This sequence joins TRBV9 and TRBJ2-1; D gene ambiguous. The V end was cut by 3 bases, the J end by 3 bases, with 16 bases between. CDR1 and CDR2 (germline): SGDLS, YYNGEE. The CDR3 sequence is 16 residues long. CDR3 coding DNA: TGTGCCAGCAGCGCCTTCTATGAGGTCGACTACAATGAGCAGTTCTTC. It is translated as CASSAFYEVDYNEQFF.

The V call is TRBV7-8, the J call TRBJ1-1; perhaps TRBD1 as D (5 bases). Per the germline V gene, CDR1 is SGHVS and CDR2 is FQNEAQ. Trimming removed 3 bases from V and 4 bases from J, with 15 bases in between. The CDR3 covers 15 residues. CDR3 sequence: CASSLTQGGVTEAFF. For the CDR3, the DNA is TGTGCCAGCAGCTTGACGCAGGGAGGGGTCACTGAAGCTTTCTTT.

This chain connects TRBV5-4 to TRBJ2-1, with D perhaps TRBD2 (5 bases). Trimming removed 0 bases from V and 5 bases from J, with 15 bases in between. Germline CDR1 SGHNT, CDR2 YYREEE (reference sequence). The CDR3 consists of 16 residues. Here the CDR3 reads CASSLGASRADNEQFF. The CDR3 DNA is TGTGCCAGCAGCTTGGGGGCCTCGCGGGCCGACAATGAGCAGTTCTTC. Based on the CDR3 plus reference TRBV5-4 and TRBJ2-1, the full variable domain is ETGVTQSPTHLIKTRGQQVTLRCSSQSGHNTVSWYQQALGQGPQFIFQYYREEENGRGNFPPRFSGLQFPNYSSELNVNALELDDSALYLCASSLGASRADNEQFFGPGTRLTVL.

This chain connects TRBV7-2 to TRBJ1-6, with TRBD1 identical over 8 bases. The germline gives CDR1 SGHTA, CDR2 FQGNSA. The length of the CDR3 is 17 residues. V shed 1 base, J shed 7 bases, and the junction held 9 bases outside the gene matches. CDR3: CASSLVARGLGNSPLHF. The CDR3 DNA reads as TGTGCCAGCAGCTTAGTTGCCAGGGGGCTGGGAAATTCACCCCTCCACTTT. Based on the CDR3 plus reference TRBV7-2 and TRBJ1-6, the full variable domain is GAGVSQSPSNKVTEKGKDVELRCDPISGHTALYWYRQSLGQGLEFLIYFQGNSAPDKSGLPSDRFSAERTGGSVSTLTIQRTQQEDSAVYLCASSLVARGLGNSPLHFGNGTRLTVT.

The chain uses TRBV28 and TRBJ1-6; 9 bases match TRBD1. Unmatched junction bases numbered 12, after V lost 6 bases and J lost 0 bases. The CDR3 extends over 19 amino acids. Germline V gene lookup returns CDR1 MDHEN and CDR2 SYDVKM. This CDR3 is CASRPRDRVTSSYNSPLHF. Here the CDR3 DNA reads TGTGCCAGCAGGCCCCGGGACAGGGTAACTAGCTCCTATAATTCACCCCTCCACTTT.

This chain joins TRBV24-1 and TRBJ2-5; tentatively, D is TRBD1 or TRBD2 (5 bases each). The CDR3 contains 15 residues. V gave up 5 bases and J gave up 2 bases, with 14 bases separating them. Germline loops: CDR1 KGHDR, CDR2 SFDVKD. CDR3 loop: CATSGLRGQQETQYF. Written as DNA, the CDR3 is TGTGCCACCAGTGGTCTCCGGGGCCAGCAAGAGACCCAGTACTTC.

The chain links TRBV6-2 or TRBV6-3 to TRBJ2-3; possibly TRBD1 for D (6 bases). Germline V gene lookup returns CDR1 MNHEY and CDR2 SVGEGT. V dropped 2 bases and J dropped 9 bases, with 15 bases sitting between them. CDR3 length: 14 residues. CDR3 nucleotide sequence: TGTGCCAGCAGTTACCCGGACAGCCAGAAGACGCAGTATTTT. This translates into CASSYPDSQKTQYF.

The rearrangement joins TRBV4-2 to TRBJ2-2; D gene unclear. The length of the CDR3 is 16 residues. Germline CDR1 is LGHNA and CDR2 is YNFKEQ. Trimming took 2 bases from V and 2 from J, leaving 12 bases between them. CDR3 region: CASSQSSGVNTGELFF. The CDR3 coding sequence is TGTGCCAGCAGCCAAAGTAGTGGGGTAAACACCGGGGAGCTGTTTTTT.

The chain employs TRBV19 and TRBJ1-5; unclear D gene. This CDR3 has 13 amino acids. V was cut by 8 bases and J by 1 base, with 9 bases left in between. The germline V gene encodes CDR1 LNHDA and CDR2 SQIVND (reference sequence). The CDR3 DNA follows: TGTGCCAGTGGAACAGAGAGCAATCAGCCCCAGCATTTT. Its translation is CASGTESNQPQHF.

J is TRBJ2-3 and V is TRBV27; D might be TRBD2 (6 bases). This CDR3 region has 15 residues. V lost 0 bases and J 2 bases, leaving 9 bases between the germline ends. Per the germline V gene, CDR1 is MNHEY and CDR2 is SMNVEV (reference sequence). CDR3 protein: CASSLSRGSTDTQYF. CDR3 nucleotide sequence: TGTGCCAGCAGTTTATCGCGGGGATCCACAGATACGCAGTATTTT.

The gene calls are TRBV19 and TRBJ1-3; possibly TRBD1 for D (5 bases). CDR3 size: 14 residues. The germline V gene encodes CDR1 LNHDA and CDR2 SQIVND (reference sequence). V dropped 5 bases and J dropped 4 bases, with 12 bases sitting between them. The CDR3 sequence: CASSYRNPGNTIYF. The CDR3 DNA sequence: TGTGCCAGTAGTTACAGGAACCCCGGAAACACCATATATTTT.

The chain couples TRBV5-4 to TRBJ2-1; the match to TRBD2 covers 12 bases. The germline V gene encodes CDR1 SGHNT and CDR2 YYREEE (reference sequence). The CDR3 runs 15 residues. V was pared by 2 bases and J by 4 bases, with 1 base of the junction left unmatched. CDR3 nucleotide sequence: TGTGCCAGCAGCTTTGGACTAGCGGGGTACAATGAGCAGTTCTTC. Its protein product is CASSFGLAGYNEQFF.

This chain uses TRBV3-1 (or the pseudogene TRBV3-2) with TRBJ1-1; D possibly corresponds to TRBD1 (5 bases). The length of the CDR3 is 13 residues. V lost 3 bases and J lost 6, with 11 bases in between. The germline CDR1 and CDR2 sequences are LGHDT and YNNKEL (reference sequence). The CDR3 DNA reads TGTGCCAGCAGCCAGGGGGGTATCGCTGAAGCTTTCTTT. Protein sequence: CASSQGGIAEAFF.

This chain uses TRBV5-1 with TRBJ2-3; D might be TRBD1 or TRBD2, each matching 5 bases. The germline V gene has CDR1 SGHRS and CDR2 YFSETQ. The CDR3 runs 16 residues. V was clipped by 4 bases and J by 0 bases, with 15 bases between them. CDR3 sequence: CASSVAGTGSTDTQYF. CDR3 DNA: TGCGCCAGCAGCGTCGCCGGGACGGGAAGCACAGATACGCAGTATTTT. The whole variable domain, filled in from reference TRBV5-1 and TRBJ2-3, reads KAGVTQTPRYLIKTRGQQVTLSCSPISGHRSVSWYQQTPGQGLQFLFEYFSETQRNKGNFPGRFSGRQFSNSRSEMNVSTLELGDSALYLCASSVAGTGSTDTQYFGPGTRLTVL.

This chain connects TRBV10-1 to TRBJ2-2; D gene uncertain. This CDR3 spans 14 amino acids. V was clipped by 1 base and J by 6 bases, with 9 bases between them. The V gene's germline CDR1 is WNHNN and CDR2 SYGVQD (reference sequence). The CDR3 sequence: CASSEYRTSGELFF. CDR3 sequence (DNA): TGCGCCAGCAGTGAGTATCGGACGTCCGGGGAGCTGTTTTTT.

V is TRBV28 and J is TRBJ1-1, with 7 bases identical to TRBD1. The J segment lost 3 bases and the V segment lost 5 bases, leaving 6 bases of the junction unmatched. Germline CDR1 MDHEN, CDR2 SYDVKM. There are 14 residues in the CDR3. CDR3 region: CASSPSDRDTEAFF. CDR3 bases: TGTGCCAGCAGTCCGTCCGACAGGGACACTGAAGCTTTCTTT.

The chain has TRBV5-6 and TRBJ2-3; the match to TRBD2 covers 7 bases. The CDR3 has 19 residues. Germline assignment: CDR1 SGHDT and CDR2 YYEEEE. With V trimmed by 7 bases and J by 2 bases, 22 bases remained unmatched. For the CDR3, the DNA is TGTGCCAGCCGTATAACGGGACCCCGGTCAGCGGGAATCACAGATACGCAGTATTTT. Protein sequence: CASRITGPRSAGITDTQYF.

The V gene is TRBV3-1 (or the pseudogene TRBV3-2), the J gene TRBJ2-3; no clear D gene. V gave up 3 bases and J gave up 4 bases, with 8 bases separating them. The germline gives CDR1 LGHDT, CDR2 YNNKEL (reference sequence). This CDR3 region has 13 residues. CDR3 coding DNA: TGTGCCAGCAGCCACAGCTCCGCAGATACGCAGTATTTT. Translating gives CASSHSSADTQYF.

V usage is TRBV7-9 and J usage is TRBJ2-2; 7 bases map to TRBD1. The CDR3 is 12 amino acids. CDR1 and CDR2 from the germline V gene are SEHNR and FQNEAQ (reference sequence). The V gene end was trimmed by 4 bases and the J gene end by 7 bases; junction bases not matched to a gene: 0. CDR3 in DNA: TGTGCCAGCAGCTGGGACAGCGGGGAGCTGTTTTTT. It encodes CASSWDSGELFF.

J is TRBJ2-3 and V is TRBV20-1; D not certain. The V end lost 8 bases, the J end lost 6 bases, and 12 bases lay between the germline ends. The CDR3 has 11 residues. Germline CDR1 DFQATT, CDR2 SNEGSKA (reference sequence). The CDR3 here is CSLKVGDTQYF. CDR3 DNA: TGCAGTCTTAAGGTGGGGGATACGCAGTATTTT.

The chain's CDR3 is CASSMTSGRNIQYF. For the CDR3, the DNA is TGTGCCAGTAGTATGACTAGCGGGAGGAACATTCAGTACTTC. The chain joins TRBV19 to TRBJ2-4; 13 positions agree with TRBD2. The junction had 0 bases not matched to a gene; V was cut back by 3 bases and J by 7 bases. Germline V gene sequence: CDR1 LNHDA, CDR2 SQIVND (reference sequence). The CDR3 extends over 14 amino acids. Using reference TRBV19 and TRBJ2-4 for the parts outside the CDR3, the full variable domain is DGGITQSPKYLFRKEGQNVTLSCEQNLNHDAMYWYRQDPGQGLRLIYYSQIVNDFQKGDIAEGYSVSREKKESFPLTVTSAQKNPTAFYLCASSMTSGRNIQYFGAGTRLSVL.

The chain uses TRBV5-1 and TRBJ2-1, with TRBD2 matching 7 bases. Per the germline V gene, CDR1 is SGHRS and CDR2 is YFSETQ. This CDR3 is 14 amino acids long. The V and J ends lost 4 bases and 10 bases, in that order; junction bases with no gene match: 11. CDR3: CASSPGGGEEEQFF. CDR3 nucleotides: TGCGCCAGCAGCCCGGGGGGAGGGGAAGAAGAGCAGTTCTTC.